A single sample gave rise to the 30 T cell receptor beta chains below, sequenced in a study of T cells after yellow fever vaccination. TCRdb recomputed calls from the 5' RACE reads with MiXCR, one row per CDR3 protein. The table lists 200,000 to 300,000 distinct CDR3 sequences, approximately 6.8% of them singletons. Material: CD4+ T cells sorted from PBMCs, obtained on the day of the yellow fever booster vaccination. These receptors originate from a young man who received the YFV17D yellow fever vaccine.

This clonotype was observed at least ten times. The V and J genes are TRBV20-1 and TRBJ2-5, with 8 positions matching TRBD1. The CDR3 loop spans 12 amino acids. V shed 4 bases, J shed 5 bases, and the junction held 3 bases outside the gene matches. Germline CDR1 DFQATT, CDR2 SNEGSKA (reference sequence). DNA for the CDR3: TGCAGTGCTACCCCAGGGGGCGAGACCCAGTACTTC. It is translated as CSATPGGETQYF.

The chain uses TRBV20-1 and TRBJ2-7; 8 bases map to TRBD1. The germline gives CDR1 DFQATT, CDR2 SNEGSKA (reference sequence). Trimming took 6 bases from V and 4 from J; bases not matched to a gene: 11. The CDR3 has 14 residues. The CDR3 loop is CSAARDRRIYEQYF. The CDR3 nucleotides read TGCAGTGCGGCCCGGGACAGGAGGATTTACGAGCAGTACTTC.

The V gene is TRBV5-6, the J gene TRBJ2-1, with TRBD2 identical over 7 bases. This CDR3 is built from 16 residues. Germline V lookup: CDR1 SGHDT, CDR2 YYEEEE. With 0 bases clipped from V and 6 bases from J, the junction kept 9 bases outside the gene matches. Here the CDR3 reads CASSLDPSGSINEQFF. The DNA of the CDR3 is TGTGCCAGCAGCTTGGATCCTAGCGGAAGTATCAATGAGCAGTTCTTC.

This clonotype was observed a few times. The V gene is TRBV5-1, the J gene TRBJ1-1, with 9 bases fitting TRBD1. The V segment lost 3 bases and the J segment 6 bases; nucleotides outside the gene matches: 9. CDR3 length: 15 residues. Germline CDR1 and CDR2: SGHRS and YFSETQ. CDR3 region: CASSSRDRDLAEAFF. The CDR3 coding sequence is TGCGCCAGCAGCTCCCGGGACAGGGATCTCGCTGAAGCTTTCTTT.

The chain has TRBV5-1 and TRBJ1-4; D is unresolved. The CDR3 consists of 14 residues. V was clipped by 0 bases and J by 7 bases, with 10 bases between them. The germline V gene has CDR1 SGHRS and CDR2 YFSETQ. The CDR3 here is CASSLEGRSEKLFF. In nucleotides, the CDR3 is TGCGCCAGCAGCTTGGAAGGGAGGAGTGAAAAACTGTTTTTT.

This clonotype was recorded many times. This sequence joins TRBV28 and TRBJ2-1; 14 nucleotides agree with TRBD2. V lost 5 bases to trimming and J lost 4 bases; unmatched junction nucleotides: 7. CDR3 length: 17 amino acids. Germline CDR1 MDHEN, CDR2 SYDVKM. The CDR3 DNA follows: TGTGCCAGCAGTGAGGGACTAGCGGGAGCTATTTACAATGAGCAGTTCTTC. The encoded protein is CASSEGLAGAIYNEQFF.

The table lists this clonotype with a few counts. The genes are TRBV3-1 and TRBJ2-7; D remains ambiguous. The CDR3 consists of 15 residues. CDR1 is LGHDT, CDR2 YNNKEL, per germline (reference sequence). V lost 0 bases, J lost 3 bases, and 12 bases lay in between. In DNA form, the CDR3 reads TGTGCCAGCAGCCAAGAGTCGCAGTCCTTCTACGAGCAGTACTTC. This encodes CASSQESQSFYEQYF.

The table lists this clonotype with many counts. The chain employs TRBV11-1 and TRBJ1-4, with 8 bases identical to TRBD1. Germline values: CDR1 SGHAT, CDR2 FQDESV (reference sequence). CDR3 length: 16 residues. J gave up 6 bases and V 5 bases, and 11 bases lay outside the gene matches. This CDR3 is CASSLSRTGTYEKLFF. The CDR3, as DNA: TGTGCCAGCAGCCTCTCCCGGACAGGGACCTATGAAAAACTGTTTTTT.

This clonotype was seen a few times. This chain links TRBV6-5 with TRBJ1-2; 10 bases are shared with TRBD1. This CDR3 spans 15 amino acids. Per germline, CDR1 MNHEY and CDR2 SVGAGI. With V trimmed by 7 bases and J by 11 bases, 16 bases remained unmatched. In DNA form, the CDR3 reads TGTGCCAGCAAGGTCACCCAGGGGACAGGGGTCCCATACACCTTC. Translated: CASKVTQGTGVPYTF.

In DNA form, the CDR3 reads TGTGCCAGCAGCTTGGGGACAGGGGTAACCGGGGAGCTGTTTTTT. This encodes CASSLGTGVTGELFF. This chain uses TRBV28 with TRBJ2-2; 10 nucleotides line up with TRBD1. The trim removed 6 bases at V and 5 bases at J, leaving 6 bases unmatched. The CDR3 is made up of 15 amino acids. CDR1 is MDHEN and CDR2 is SYDVKM in the germline V gene.

In its sample, this clonotype was seen many times. The chain couples TRBV14 to TRBJ1-2; TRBD1 might be the D (6 bases). The CDR3 length is 13 residues. Trimming removed 1 base from V and 8 bases from J, with 11 bases in between. Germline V gene sequence: CDR1 SGHDN, CDR2 FVKESK. This CDR3 is CASSQARGAGYTF. CDR3 coding DNA: TGTGCCAGCAGCCAAGCAAGGGGGGCCGGCTACACCTTC.

This clonotype has just a few counts. The chain is built from TRBV5-1 and TRBJ2-5; no reliable D call. V lost 2 bases to trimming and J lost 2 bases, with 16 bases between them. Germline lookup yields CDR1 SGHRS and CDR2 YFSETQ. This CDR3 spans 16 amino acids. The CDR3 is CASSFFGISKQETQYF. CDR3 coding DNA: TGCGCCAGCAGCTTCTTCGGAATATCAAAACAAGAGACCCAGTACTTC.

As regards this clonotype: A clone one base away is much larger, so this may be a read error. The J gene is TRBJ2-1, the V gene TRBV29-1; the D is unclear. In germline, CDR1 is SQVTM, CDR2 ANQGSEA. This CDR3 spans 10 amino acids. Trimming removed 5 bases from V and 11 bases from J, with 10 bases in between. The CDR3: CSVRYLKQFF. The CDR3 DNA sequence: TGCAGCGTTAGGTACTTGAAGCAGTTCTTC.

This clonotype has more than one count but fewer than ten. The chain couples TRBV27 to TRBJ2-3; possible D gene TRBD2, 5 bases. Trimming removed 3 bases at V and 4 bases at J, with 17 bases between. Germline V gives CDR1 MNHEY, CDR2 SMNVEV (reference sequence). This CDR3 is built from 16 residues. For the CDR3, the DNA is TGTGCCAGCAGTTTTTATGGGCCGAGGGTATCAGATACGCAGTATTTT. Translating gives CASSFYGPRVSDTQYF.

This clonotype was detected a few times. The V and J genes are TRBV11-2 and TRBJ1-1; unclear D gene. The ends were cut back, 0 bases at V and 1 base at J, with 9 bases in the middle. Germline-derived CDR1 and CDR2 are SGHAT and FQNNGV. The CDR3 consists of 15 residues. The CDR3 reads CASSLEGRWNTEAFF. CDR3 sequence (DNA): TGTGCCAGCAGCTTAGAGGGCCGGTGGAACACTGAAGCTTTCTTT.

This chain uses TRBV7-6 with TRBJ2-5; D call uncertain. V lost 5 bases to trimming and J lost 5 bases, with 15 bases between them. The CDR3 runs to 14 residues. CDR1 and CDR2 from the germline V gene are SGHVS and FNYEAQ. The CDR3 nucleotides are TGTGCCAGCAGCCTCAATAATCCTCGGGAGACCCAGTACTTC. It yields the protein CASSLNNPRETQYF.

This clonotype was detected many times. The chain links TRBV15 to TRBJ2-1; TRBD1 matches at 11 bases. The CDR3 totals 17 residues. Trimming cost V 2 bases and J 3 bases; bases outside gene matches: 6. Germline CDR1 and CDR2: LNHNV and YYDKDF (reference sequence). CDR3 protein: CATSRTLGTGGYNEQFF. In DNA form, the CDR3 reads TGTGCCACCAGCAGAACCCTCGGGACAGGGGGCTACAATGAGCAGTTCTTC.

This clonotype was detected only a few times. The junction departs from the called germline gene at one end, perhaps through a read error. The genes are TRBV5-1 and TRBJ2-5; D call uncertain. The germline CDR1 and CDR2 sequences are SGHRS and YFSETQ. The CDR3 is made up of 14 amino acids. The CDR3 bases are TGCGCCAGCAGCTCCCGGACGGCTCAAGGGACCCAGTACTTC. As protein: CASSSRTAQGTQYF.

This clonotype was counted ten times or more. J is TRBJ2-2 and V is TRBV5-1, with 8 bases lining up with TRBD1. Looked up from germline, CDR1 is SGHRS and CDR2 is YFSETQ. V dropped 3 bases and J dropped 6; count of bases not matched to a gene: 4. This CDR3 is built from 14 residues. The CDR3 region has the DNA TGCGCCAGCAGCTCCCAACAGGGGGCCGGGGAGCTGTTTTTT. As protein: CASSSQQGAGELFF.

V gene TRBV20-1 combines with J gene TRBJ1-1, with D maybe TRBD1 (5 bases). In germline, CDR1 is DFQATT, CDR2 SNEGSKA (reference sequence). The CDR3 spans 14 residues. Trimming removed 6 bases from V and 1 base from J, with 15 bases in between. CDR3 residues: CSAQPGPRNTEAFF. The CDR3 nucleotides are TGCAGTGCGCAACCGGGACCCAGGAACACTGAAGCTTTCTTT.

This clonotype was seen many times. The chain joins TRBV5-1 to TRBJ2-3, with D uncertain. The CDR3 is 15 residues long. CDR1 and CDR2 (germline): SGHRS, YFSETQ. Between the trimmed V and J ends, which lost 7 bases and 2 bases, there was a span of 17 bases. The CDR3, as DNA: TGCGCCAGCTCGGTTCCCGTGGGGTTCACAGATACGCAGTATTTT. Protein: CASSVPVGFTDTQYF. Full variable domain (outside the CDR3, taken from reference TRBV5-1 and TRBJ2-3): KAGVTQTPRYLIKTRGQQVTLSCSPISGHRSVSWYQQTPGQGLQFLFEYFSETQRNKGNFPGRFSGRQFSNSRSEMNVSTLELGDSALYLCASSVPVGFTDTQYFGPGTRLTVL.

The rearrangement uses TRBV7-9 and TRBJ1-6, with a weak D call TRBD1 (6 bases). The CDR3 is 13 residues long. Trimming left V 4 bases short and J 11 bases short, with 12 bases between. Germline CDR1 reads SEHNR; CDR2 reads FQNEAQ (reference sequence). Here the CDR3 reads CASSSSGAPPLHF. CDR3 nucleotides: TGTGCCAGCAGCTCCTCGGGGGCCCCACCCCTCCACTTT.

This clonotype has a handful of counts. This chain uses TRBV20-1 with TRBJ2-3; 8 bases align to TRBD2. The germline CDR1 and CDR2 sequences are DFQATT and SNEGSKA (reference sequence). The CDR3 consists of 14 residues. J was trimmed by 5 bases and V by 2 bases; bases with no gene match: 6. DNA for the CDR3: TGCAGTGCTAGAAATAGCGGGAAACAAGATACGCAGTATTTT. Translating it yields CSARNSGKQDTQYF.

This clonotype was counted only a few times. This rearrangement joins TRBV12-3 or TRBV12-4 to TRBJ2-1, with D hard to call. V was pared by 1 base and J by 11 bases, with 6 bases between. This CDR3 comprises 11 residues. The CDR3 DNA reads TGTGCCAGCAGTTTAGGGACCAAGCAGTTCTTC. Protein sequence: CASSLGTKQFF.

At least ten counts were recorded for this clonotype. The chain employs TRBV20-1 and TRBJ2-5; 8 bases map to TRBD2. There are 15 residues in the CDR3. From germline, CDR1 is DFQATT and CDR2 SNEGSKA (reference sequence). V dropped 1 base and J dropped 1; count of bases not matched to a gene: 5. The DNA of the CDR3 is TGCAGTGCTAGAGGAAACGGGAGGGCCCAAGAGACCCAGTACTTC. Protein: CSARGNGRAQETQYF.

This clonotype was counted only a few times. This chain uses TRBV20-1 with TRBJ2-3; the D is unclear. The CDR3 consists of 11 residues. CDR1 and CDR2 (germline): DFQATT, SNEGSKA (reference sequence). Trimming pared 6 bases from V and 6 bases from J, leaving 10 bases between. The CDR3 bases are TGCAGTGCAGCCCTCCGCGATACGCAGTATTTT. This encodes CSAALRDTQYF.

This clonotype was observed at least ten times. The J gene is TRBJ2-6, the V gene TRBV19; no clear D gene. Germline V gene data show CDR1 as LNHDA and CDR2 as SQIVND (reference sequence). The CDR3 is 14 amino acids. V lost 6 bases to trimming and J lost 3 bases, with 9 bases between them. Here the CDR3 reads CASSPVGGANVLTF. CDR3 bases: TGTGCCAGTAGCCCAGTCGGTGGGGCCAACGTCCTGACTTTC.

This clonotype was picked up a small number of times. V gene TRBV7-2 combines with J gene TRBJ2-7; a weak D match, TRBD2 (5 bases). Looked up from germline, CDR1 is SGHTA and CDR2 is FQGNSA. The V gene lost 5 bases and the J gene lost 3 bases, with 14 bases spanning the gap. The CDR3 contains 14 residues. CDR3 loop: CASSEGRAYYEQYF. The CDR3 DNA follows: TGTGCCAGCAGCGAGGGTCGCGCATACTACGAGCAGTACTTC.

This clonotype was detected ten times or more. J is TRBJ1-5 and V is TRBV10-3, with 7 bases lining up with TRBD1. Germline V lookup: CDR1 ENHRY, CDR2 SYGVKD. This CDR3 comprises 13 residues. The trim removed 9 bases at V and 5 bases at J, leaving 7 bases unmatched. The CDR3 region has the DNA TGTGCCATGAGCGACAGGGTCGATCAGCCCCAGCATTTT. Translation: CAMSDRVDQPQHF.

This clonotype was counted a few times. The rearrangement links TRBV3-1 to TRBJ1-1; D unresolved. Germline CDR1 LGHDT, CDR2 YNNKEL (reference sequence). V lost 5 bases and J 10 bases, leaving 14 bases between the germline ends. This CDR3 is built from 12 residues. Written as DNA, the CDR3 is TGTGCCAGCAGCAGCCCGGAAGGGCGAGCTTTCTTT. It encodes CASSSPEGRAFF. The entire variable domain, with the rest obtained from reference TRBV3-1 and TRBJ1-1, is as follows: DTAVSQTPKYLVTQMGNDKSIKCEQNLGHDTMYWYKQDSKKFLKIMFSYNNKELIINETVPNRFSPKSPDKAHLNLHINSLELGDSAVYFCASSSPEGRAFFGQGTRLTVV.